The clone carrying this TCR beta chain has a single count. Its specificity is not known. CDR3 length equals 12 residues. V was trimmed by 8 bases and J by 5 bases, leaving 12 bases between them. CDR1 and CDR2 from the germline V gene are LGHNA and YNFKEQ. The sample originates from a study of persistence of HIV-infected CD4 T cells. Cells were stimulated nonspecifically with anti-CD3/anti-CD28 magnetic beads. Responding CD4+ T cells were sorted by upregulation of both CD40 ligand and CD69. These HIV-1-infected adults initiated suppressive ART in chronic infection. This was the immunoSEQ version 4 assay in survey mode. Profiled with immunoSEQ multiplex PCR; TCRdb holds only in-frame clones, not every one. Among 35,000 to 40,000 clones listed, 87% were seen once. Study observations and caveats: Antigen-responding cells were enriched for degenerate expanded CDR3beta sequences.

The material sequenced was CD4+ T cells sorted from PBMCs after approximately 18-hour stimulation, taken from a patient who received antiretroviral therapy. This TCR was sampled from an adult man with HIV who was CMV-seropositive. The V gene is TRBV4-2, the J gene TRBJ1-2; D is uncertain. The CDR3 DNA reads TGTGCCAGCGGGCGTCTATCATATGGCTACACCTTC. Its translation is CASGRLSYGYTF.